The entry that follows covers one TCR beta chain sequence. Its antigen is unknown. The data were produced by immunoSEQ multiplex PCR, yet TCRdb's version contains in-frame clones alone and is incomplete. This sample has 150,000 to 200,000 clones, with 88% found just once. The CDR3 totals 16 residues. The V gene end was trimmed by 5 bases and the J gene end by 10 bases; junction bases not matched to a gene: 14. The germline V gene has CDR1 SGHAT and CDR2 FQNNGV. This specimen belongs to a study of T cell responses to AZD1222 COVID-19 vaccine. Broader study findings: Females outnumbered males among donors, who were mostly white British; clonal diversity was possibly underestimated.

Sequenced here: peripheral blood, sampled 28 days after the second AZD1222 dose. This chain connects TRBV11-2 to TRBJ2-3; 11 nucleotides line up with TRBD2. The source of this sequence is an adult who received the AZD1222 COVID-19 vaccine. The CDR3 DNA sequence: TGTGCCAGCAGCCCTTCTGGGACTAGCGGAGCCAAGGCGCAGTATTTT. As protein: CASSPSGTSGAKAQYF.